The sequence of this TCR beta chain was determined in a study of cytomegalovirus exposure and HLA in healthy donors. It was with 60 Vbeta and 13 Jbeta primers that the PCR ran. The table came from immunoSEQ multiplex PCR; TCRdb's copy has only in-frame clones and leaves some out. The table includes 85,000 to 100,000 clones, less than 70% detected once. The CDR3 sequence is 16 residues long. CDR1 is LGHNA and CDR2 is YSLEER in the germline V gene. Trimming left V 0 bases short and J 3 bases short, with 12 bases between. This clonotype originated in a human donor in good health. This rearrangement joins TRBV4-3 to TRBJ2-1, with TRBD2 as a possible D gene (5 bases). The sequencing input was PBMCs. The CDR3 loop is CASSQESQRNYNEQFF. DNA of the CDR3: TGCGCCAGCAGCCAAGAATCCCAGCGGAACTACAATGAGCAGTTCTTC.